The T cell receptor beta chain described here comes from a study of blood T cell repertoires in COVID-19. TCRdb's table, derived via immunoSEQ multiplex PCR, lists solely in-frame clones and lacks some. This repertoire shows some 71,000 clones, approximately 80% found once; its top ten account for 20% to 25%. This CDR3 contains 14 residues. The trim removed 10 bases at V and 2 bases at J, leaving 10 bases unmatched. Germline V CDR1 and CDR2: SGHRS, YFSETQ. The chain links TRBV5-1 to TRBJ2-3, with 7 bases aligning to TRBD2. This clonotype originated in a woman aged 45 to 65 with acute or convalescent COVID-19. Sample: peripheral blood. CDR3: CAGREGPATDTQYF. DNA for the CDR3: TGCGCCGGGAGGGAGGGACCGGCCACAGATACGCAGTATTTT. Together with reference TRBV5-1 and TRBJ2-3, the CDR3 gives the full variable domain: KAGVTQTPRYLIKTRGQQVTLSCSPISGHRSVSWYQQTPGQGLQFLFEYFSETQRNKGNFPGRFSGRQFSNSRSEMNVSTLELGDSALYLCAGREGPATDTQYFGPGTRLTVL.